Sequencing of this T cell receptor (beta chain) was carried out in a study of PD-1 blockade in classical Hodgkin lymphoma. Each patient relapsed following autologous stem cell transplantation, and prior brentuximab vedotin exposure differed. Broader study findings: Researchers reported that CD4+ TCR diversity, though not CD8+, rose significantly by C4D1.

Sequencing used immunoSEQ multiplex PCR; TCRdb keeps in-frame clones, though not all of them. In the table there are fewer than 15,000 clones, just over 85% of which are singletons. CDR1 is MDHEN, CDR2 SYDVKM, per germline. V lost 6 bases and J 0 bases, leaving 12 bases between the germline ends. This CDR3 comprises 15 residues. Remarks on this clone: What it recognizes is unknown.

The chain uses TRBV28 and TRBJ2-1; D is unresolved. The TCR originated in a human donor with classical Hodgkin lymphoma. The sample was peripheral blood mononuclear cells (PBMCs), taken at baseline. CDR3 DNA: TGTGCCAGCAGCAGTGCAGGAATCTCCTACAATGAGCAGTTCTTC. Its translation: CASSSAGISYNEQFF.